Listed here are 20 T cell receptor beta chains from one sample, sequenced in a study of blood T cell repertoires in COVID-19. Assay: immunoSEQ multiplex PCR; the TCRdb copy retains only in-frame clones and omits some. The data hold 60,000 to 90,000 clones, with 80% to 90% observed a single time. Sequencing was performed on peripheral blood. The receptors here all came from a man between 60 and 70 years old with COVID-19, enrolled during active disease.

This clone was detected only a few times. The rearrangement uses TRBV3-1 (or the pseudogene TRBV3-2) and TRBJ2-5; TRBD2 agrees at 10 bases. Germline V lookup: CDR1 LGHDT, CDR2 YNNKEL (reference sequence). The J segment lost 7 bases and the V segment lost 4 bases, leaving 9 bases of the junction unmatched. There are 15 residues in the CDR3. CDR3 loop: CASSLLAGARGTQYF. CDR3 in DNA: TGTGCCAGCAGCCTTCTAGCGGGGGCACGGGGGACCCAGTACTTC.

The CDR3 loop is CAISGGPGTGNTEAFF. Written as DNA, the CDR3 is TGTGCCATCAGTGGGGGACCTGGGACAGGGAACACTGAAGCTTTCTTT. The chain uses TRBV10-3 and TRBJ1-1; 8 positions match TRBD1. The germline gives CDR1 ENHRY, CDR2 SYGVKD. Trimming took 4 bases from V and 1 from J; bases not matched to a gene: 8. This CDR3 is built from 16 residues.

CDR3 protein: CASSVASLAEQYF. CDR3 bases: TGTGCCAGCAGCGTAGCTAGTCTGGCGGAACAGTATTTT. The chain uses TRBV9 and TRBJ2-3; D is unclear. Germline CDR1 reads SGDLS; CDR2 reads YYNGEE. Trimming pared 0 bases from V and 12 bases from J, leaving 14 bases between. The CDR3 is made up of 13 amino acids.

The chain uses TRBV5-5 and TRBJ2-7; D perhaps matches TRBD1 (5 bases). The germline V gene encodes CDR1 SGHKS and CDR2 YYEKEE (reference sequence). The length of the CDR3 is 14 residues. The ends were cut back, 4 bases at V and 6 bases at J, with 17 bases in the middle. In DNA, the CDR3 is TGTGCCAGCAGCGGATACGCTCAGGGCGGCGAGCAGTACTTC. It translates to CASSGYAQGGEQYF. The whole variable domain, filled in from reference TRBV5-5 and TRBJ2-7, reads DAGVTQSPTHLIKTRGQQVTLRCSPISGHKSVSWYQQVLGQGPQFIFQYYEKEERGRGNFPDRFSARQFPNYSSELNVNALLLGDSALYLCASSGYAQGGEQYFGPGTRLTVT.

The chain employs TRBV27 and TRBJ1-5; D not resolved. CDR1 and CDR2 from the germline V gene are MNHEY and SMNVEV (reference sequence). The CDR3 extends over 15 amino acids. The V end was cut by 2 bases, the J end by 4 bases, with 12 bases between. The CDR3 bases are TGTGCCAGCAGTTTAGTGTGGGGAGGTAATCAGCCCCAGCATTTT. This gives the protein CASSLVWGGNQPQHF.

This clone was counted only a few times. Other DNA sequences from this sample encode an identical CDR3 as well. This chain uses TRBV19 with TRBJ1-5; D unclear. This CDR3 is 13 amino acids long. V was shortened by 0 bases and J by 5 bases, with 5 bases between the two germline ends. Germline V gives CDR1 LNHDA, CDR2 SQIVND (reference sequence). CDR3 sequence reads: CASSIDQDQPQHF. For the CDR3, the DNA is TGTGCCAGTAGTATAGATCAGGATCAGCCCCAGCATTTT.

The CDR3 reads CASSLGGGVTDGYTF. DNA of the CDR3: TGTGCCAGCAGTCTGGGGGGAGGGGTCACTGATGGCTACACCTTC. The chain couples TRBV28 to TRBJ1-2; maybe TRBD1 (5 bases). The CDR3 totals 15 residues. The V gene's germline CDR1 is MDHEN and CDR2 SYDVKM. The V end was cut by 5 bases, the J end by 6 bases, with 19 bases between.

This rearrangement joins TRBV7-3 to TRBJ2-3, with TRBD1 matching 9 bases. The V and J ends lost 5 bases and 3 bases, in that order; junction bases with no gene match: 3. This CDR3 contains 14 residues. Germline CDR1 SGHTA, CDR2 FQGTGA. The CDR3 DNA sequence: TGTGCCAGCAGCCCCGGGACAGGGACAGATACGCAGTATTTT. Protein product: CASSPGTGTDTQYF.

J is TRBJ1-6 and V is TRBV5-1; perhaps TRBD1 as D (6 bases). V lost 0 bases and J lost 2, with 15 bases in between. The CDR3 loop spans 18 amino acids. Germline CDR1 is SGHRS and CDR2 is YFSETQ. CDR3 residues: CASSLARGGPTYNSPLHF. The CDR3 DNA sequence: TGCGCCAGCAGCTTGGCTCGCGGGGGGCCGACCTATAATTCACCCCTCCACTTT. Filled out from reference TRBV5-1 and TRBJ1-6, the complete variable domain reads KAGVTQTPRYLIKTRGQQVTLSCSPISGHRSVSWYQQTPGQGLQFLFEYFSETQRNKGNFPGRFSGRQFSNSRSEMNVSTLELGDSALYLCASSLARGGPTYNSPLHFGNGTRLTVT.

CDR3 in DNA: TGCGCCAGCAGCCGTCAGGAACTTGCAACTAATGAAAAACTGTTTTTT. This codes for CASSRQELATNEKLFF. This chain links TRBV4-1 with TRBJ1-4; D is ambiguous. CDR1 is MGHRA and CDR2 is YSYEKL in the germline V gene. The V end lost 4 bases, the J end lost 0 bases, and 12 bases lay between the germline ends. There are 16 residues in the CDR3.

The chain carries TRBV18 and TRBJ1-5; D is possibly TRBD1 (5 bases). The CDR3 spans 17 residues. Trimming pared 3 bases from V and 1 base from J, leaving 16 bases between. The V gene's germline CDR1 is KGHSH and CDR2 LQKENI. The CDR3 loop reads CASSPSMTTASNQPQHF. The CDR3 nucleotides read TGTGCCAGCTCACCTTCGATGACGACAGCAAGCAATCAGCCCCAGCATTTT. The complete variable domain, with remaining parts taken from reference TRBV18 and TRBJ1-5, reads NAGVMQNPRHLVRRRGQEARLRCSPMKGHSHVYWYRQLPEEGLKFMVYLQKENIIDESGMPKERFSAEFPKEGPSILRIQQVVRGDSAAYFCASSPSMTTASNQPQHFGDGTRLSIL.

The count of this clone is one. In nucleotides, the CDR3 is TGCGCCAGCAGCTTGATGACAGCCGATAAAGAGACCCAGTACTTC. Translated: CASSLMTADKETQYF. The rearrangement links TRBV5-1 to TRBJ2-5, with a tentative D call TRBD1 (5 bases). Trimming left V 1 base short and J 3 bases short, with 13 bases between. Germline V CDR1 and CDR2: SGHRS, YFSETQ. This CDR3 has 15 amino acids.

The CDR3 DNA reads TGTGCCAGTAGTAGTGGACAGAATTACGAGCAGTACTTC. Translated: CASSSGQNYEQYF. The J gene is TRBJ2-7, the V gene TRBV19, with D possibly matching TRBD1 (6 bases). The CDR3 is made up of 13 amino acids. Germline values: CDR1 LNHDA, CDR2 SQIVND (reference sequence). Trimming removed 4 bases at V and 4 bases at J, with 11 bases between.

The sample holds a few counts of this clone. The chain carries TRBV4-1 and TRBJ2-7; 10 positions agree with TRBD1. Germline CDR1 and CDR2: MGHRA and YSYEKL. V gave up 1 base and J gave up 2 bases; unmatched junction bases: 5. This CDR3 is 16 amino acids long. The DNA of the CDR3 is TGCGCCAGCAGCCAAGGGGGAGACAGGGGGCCCTACGAGCAGTACTTC. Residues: CASSQGGDRGPYEQYF.

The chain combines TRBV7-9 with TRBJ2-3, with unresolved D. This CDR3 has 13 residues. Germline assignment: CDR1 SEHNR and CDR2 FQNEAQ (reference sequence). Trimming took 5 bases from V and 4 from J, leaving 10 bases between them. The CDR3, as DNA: TGTGCCAGCAGCCCTAGGAATGCAGATACGCAGTATTTT. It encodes CASSPRNADTQYF.

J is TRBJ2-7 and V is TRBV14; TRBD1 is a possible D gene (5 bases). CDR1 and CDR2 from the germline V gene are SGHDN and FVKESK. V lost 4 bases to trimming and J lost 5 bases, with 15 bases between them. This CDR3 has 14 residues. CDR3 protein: CASSPQGLGDEQYF. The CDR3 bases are TGTGCCAGCAGCCCCCAGGGCCTAGGCGACGAGCAGTACTTC.

The CDR3 sequence is CASILDHRGIYNSPLHF. CDR3 nucleotide sequence: TGCGCCAGCATCTTAGATCACAGGGGGATCTATAATTCACCCCTCCACTTT. V gene TRBV10-2 combines with J gene TRBJ1-6, with 8 bases aligning to TRBD1. V lost 7 bases to trimming and J lost 3 bases; unmatched junction nucleotides: 11. The CDR3 covers 17 residues. Germline CDR1 and CDR2: WSHSY and SAAADI.

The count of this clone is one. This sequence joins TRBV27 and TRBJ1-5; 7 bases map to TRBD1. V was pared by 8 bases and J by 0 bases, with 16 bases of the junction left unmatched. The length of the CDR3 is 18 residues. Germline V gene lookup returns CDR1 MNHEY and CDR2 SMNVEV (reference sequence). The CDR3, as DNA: TGTGCCAGCTACCCATCAGGGGGTCAATCATATAGCAATCAGCCCCAGCATTTT. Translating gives CASYPSGGQSYSNQPQHF.

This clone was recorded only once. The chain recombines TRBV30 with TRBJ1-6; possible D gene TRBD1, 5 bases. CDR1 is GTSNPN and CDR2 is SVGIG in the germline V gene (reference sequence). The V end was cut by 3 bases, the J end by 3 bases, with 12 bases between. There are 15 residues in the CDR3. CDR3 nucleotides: TGTGCCTGGAGCCCTAGGCAGGGCTATAATTCACCCCTCCACTTT. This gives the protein CAWSPRQGYNSPLHF.

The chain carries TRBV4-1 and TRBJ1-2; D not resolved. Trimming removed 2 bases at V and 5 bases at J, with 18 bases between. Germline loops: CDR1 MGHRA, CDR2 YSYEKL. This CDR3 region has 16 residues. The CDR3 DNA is TGCGCCAGCAGCCAAACTTCAGGCGGGGAAGTATATGGCTACACCTTC. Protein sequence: CASSQTSGGEVYGYTF.